The following is a T cell receptor beta chain sequence with its context. It lacks a known antigen. Base qualities are not recorded, but no much larger clone differs from it by a single base. This record belongs to a study of control samples from healthy donors and cancer patients (TCRdb year 2020). Libraries were prepared through the immunoSEQ multiplex PCR assay. Here the immuneACCESS table is served through TCRdb, limited to in-frame sequences with V and J called. Missing clones are a known gap in these copies; in checked studies unresolved V genes cover under half, and the rest lacks a known reason. This sample gives about 95,000 clones in total; around 89% of them show up just once. The ten largest clones represent roughly an eighth of the sample. The sequence was collected from a woman between 65 and 79 years old in good health. The sequenced sample consisted of blood.

At the DNA level, the sequence is TGCGCCAGCAGCTTCGTCCGTCCAGGTGAGCAGTTCTTC. It is translated as CASSFVRPGEQFF. The chain joins TRBV5-1 to TRBJ2-1, with the D gene not confidently named. V is pared back by 2 bases and J by 9 bases, with 12 bases lying between the germline termini. The CDR3, cysteine through phenylalanine, is 13 amino acids long. CDR3 DNA is the only sequence kept; it has 39 bases, read in frame from the first base. The germline V gene encodes CDR1 SGHRS and CDR2 YFSETQ.